This T cell receptor (beta chain) appears in the sequencing data of a study of blood T cell repertoires in COVID-19. As for the study in general: Collection of acute and convalescent COVID-19 samples took place in the United States, Italy and Spain.

Some clones are missing from TCRdb's copy, which holds only in-frame ones; the method was immunoSEQ multiplex PCR. The table records 150,000 or so clones, 70% to 85% of them present only once. This TCR came from a woman over 75 with acute or convalescent COVID-19. The sequenced sample was peripheral blood.

The CDR3 loop reads CASSQARQAAGGYTF. DNA for the CDR3: TGCGCCAGCAGCCAAGCCAGGCAGGCGGCGGGTGGCTACACCTTC. The chain carries TRBV4-1 and TRBJ1-2; D unresolved. Trimming removed 1 base at V and 7 bases at J, with 16 bases between. The CDR3 loop spans 15 amino acids. In germline, CDR1 is MGHRA, CDR2 YSYEKL.